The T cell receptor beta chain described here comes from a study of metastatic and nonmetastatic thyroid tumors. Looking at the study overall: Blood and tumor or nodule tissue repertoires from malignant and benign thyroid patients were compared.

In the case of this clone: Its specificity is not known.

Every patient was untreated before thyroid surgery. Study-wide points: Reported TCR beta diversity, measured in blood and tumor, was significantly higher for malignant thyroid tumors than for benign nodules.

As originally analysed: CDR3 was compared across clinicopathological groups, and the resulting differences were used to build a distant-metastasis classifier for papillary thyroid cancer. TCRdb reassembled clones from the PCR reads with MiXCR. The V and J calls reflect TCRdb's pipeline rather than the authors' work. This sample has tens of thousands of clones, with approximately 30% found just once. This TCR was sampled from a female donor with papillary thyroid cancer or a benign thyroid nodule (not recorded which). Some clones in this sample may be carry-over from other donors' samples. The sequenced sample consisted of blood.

CDR3: CASSITSGELSYNEQFF. DNA of the CDR3: TGTGCCAGTAGTATTACTAGCGGGGAACTCTCCTACAATGAGCAGTTCTTC. The chain combines TRBV19 with TRBJ2-1; 10 nucleotides align to TRBD2. J lost 0 bases, V lost 3 bases, and 5 bases had no gene match. The CDR3 sequence is 17 residues long. The V gene's germline CDR1 is LNHDA and CDR2 SQIVND (reference sequence).